This T cell receptor (beta chain) is drawn from a study of shared clonotypes between healthy human individuals. The wider study: Each donor's CD8 memory used one plate, CD8 naive two, each CD4 subset three.

Into CD45RA+ naive and CD45RA-negative memory subsets, the CD4+ cells were split. Study-level results: Large depth notwithstanding, sorted-subset sequencing proved incomplete by rarefaction.

In regard to this clone: What it recognizes is unknown.

The input for sorted-subset replicate PCRs was around 200 ng DNA, some 30,000 T cell genomes. Some clones are missing from TCRdb's copy, which holds only in-frame ones; the method was immunoSEQ multiplex PCR. The sample contains hundreds of thousands of clones, around 97% of which appear only once. The receptor comes from a woman aged 25 to 39 in good health. The sequenced sample was naive CD4+ T cells sorted from blood. Indicated subset: CD45RA+ positively selected.

The CDR3 sequence is CASSPWVGTGGYEQYF. In nucleotides, the CDR3 is TGTGCCAGCAGCCCGTGGGTTGGGACAGGGGGCTACGAGCAGTACTTC. The V gene is TRBV27, the J gene TRBJ2-7, with 11 bases lining up with TRBD1. Trimming removed 6 bases from V and 3 bases from J; junction bases left unmatched: 10. Germline V gene lookup returns CDR1 MNHEY and CDR2 SMNVEV (reference sequence). The CDR3 contains 16 residues.